This record looks at one T cell receptor beta chain sequence and its context. Profiling relied on immunoSEQ multiplex PCR, and the TCRdb table lists in-frame clones only, not all of them. The top ten clones hold 7.7% of a sample with around 120,000 clones, about nine tenths of them seen once. This specimen belongs to a study of T cell responses to AZD1222 COVID-19 vaccine. The clonotype was recovered from an adult in good health. The sample was peripheral blood, taken on day 0 of AZD1222 vaccination.

CDR3 sequence (DNA): TGTGCCAGCAGGGACCTTCAAGGGTCGAACACTGAAGCTTTCTTT. Its protein product is CASRDLQGSNTEAFF. The chain uses TRBV6-4 and TRBJ1-1, with D unresolved. From germline, CDR1 is MRHNA and CDR2 SNTAGT. The CDR3 totals 15 residues. V was trimmed by 6 bases and J by 1 base, leaving 15 bases between them.